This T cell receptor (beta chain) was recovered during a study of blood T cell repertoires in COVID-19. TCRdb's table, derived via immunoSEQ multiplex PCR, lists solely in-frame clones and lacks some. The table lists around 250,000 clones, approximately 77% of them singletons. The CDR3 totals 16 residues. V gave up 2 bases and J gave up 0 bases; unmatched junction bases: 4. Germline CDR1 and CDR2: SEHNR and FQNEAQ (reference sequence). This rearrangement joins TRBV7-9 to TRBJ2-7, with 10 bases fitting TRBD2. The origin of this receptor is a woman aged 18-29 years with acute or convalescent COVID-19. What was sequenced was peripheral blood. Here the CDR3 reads CASSLTSGALSYEQYF. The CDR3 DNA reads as TGTGCCAGCAGCTTAACTAGCGGGGCCCTCTCCTACGAGCAGTACTTC.